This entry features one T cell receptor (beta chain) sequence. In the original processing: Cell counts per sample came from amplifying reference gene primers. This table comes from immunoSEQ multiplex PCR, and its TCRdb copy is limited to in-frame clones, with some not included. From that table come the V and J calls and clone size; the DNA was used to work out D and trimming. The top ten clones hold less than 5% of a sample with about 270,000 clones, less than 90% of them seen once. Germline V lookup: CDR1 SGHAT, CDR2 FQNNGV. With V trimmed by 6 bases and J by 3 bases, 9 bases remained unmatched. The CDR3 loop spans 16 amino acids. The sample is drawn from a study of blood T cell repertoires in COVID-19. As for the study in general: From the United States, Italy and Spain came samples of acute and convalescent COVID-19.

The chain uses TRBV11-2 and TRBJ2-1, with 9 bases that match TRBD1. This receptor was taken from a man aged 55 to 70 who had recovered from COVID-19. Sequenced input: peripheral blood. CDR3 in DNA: TGTGCCAGCAGAGAAGAAAGGGGACAGGGCTACAATGAGCAGTTCTTC. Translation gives CASREERGQGYNEQFF.